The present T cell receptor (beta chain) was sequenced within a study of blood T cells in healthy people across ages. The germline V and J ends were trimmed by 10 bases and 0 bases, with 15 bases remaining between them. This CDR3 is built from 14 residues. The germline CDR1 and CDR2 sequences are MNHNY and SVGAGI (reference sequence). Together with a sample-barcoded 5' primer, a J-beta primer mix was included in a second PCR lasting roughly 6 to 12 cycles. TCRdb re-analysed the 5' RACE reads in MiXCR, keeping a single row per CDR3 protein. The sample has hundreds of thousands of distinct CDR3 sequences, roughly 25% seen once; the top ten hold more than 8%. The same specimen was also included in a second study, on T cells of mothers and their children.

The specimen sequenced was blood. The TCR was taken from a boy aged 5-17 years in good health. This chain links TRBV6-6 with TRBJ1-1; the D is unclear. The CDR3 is CAIEATAVNTEAFF. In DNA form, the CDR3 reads TGTGCCATTGAGGCGACGGCTGTGAACACTGAAGCTTTCTTT.